This TCR beta chain comes out of a study of T cells after yellow fever vaccination. Turning to the study itself: Libraries from low-cell-number fractions were prepared with the SMART-Seq v4 Ultra Low Input RNA kit. Overall study results and limits: FACS-sorted repertoires might harbor abundant contaminating clonotypes from the bulk population. Clones from primary vaccination mostly reappeared after the booster (approximately 96% CD4, less than 90% CD8). Weaker, the secondary response had a peak occurring faster, on day 5 versus 15.

This clonotype showed up many times. What it binds is unknown. TCRdb reanalysed the 5' RACE reads using MiXCR and keeps one entry per CDR3 protein. The profile shows hundreds of thousands of distinct CDR3 sequences, 5.2% of them singletons. The CDR3 covers 14 residues. V lost 0 bases, J lost 7 bases, and 6 bases stayed unmatched. Per the germline V gene, CDR1 is LNHNV and CDR2 is YYDKDF (reference sequence). The TCR comes from a man younger than 35 who received the YFV17D yellow fever vaccine. This specimen consisted of CD4+ T cells sorted from PBMCs, obtained on the day of the yellow fever booster vaccination. This sequence joins TRBV15 and TRBJ2-7; 7 bases are shared with TRBD1. CDR3 loop: CATSRDPTGWEQYF. Written as DNA, the CDR3 is TGTGCCACCAGCAGAGACCCGACAGGGTGGGAGCAGTACTTC.